This T cell receptor beta chain emerged from a study of identical twins (TCRdb year 2016). Broadly, across the study: To test whether fetal clonotypes persist, this study deep-sequenced TCR alpha and beta repertoires from monozygotic twins, from unrelated adults of various ages, and from cord blood. Replicate twin experiments were performed at different times using different library preparation protocols to rule out contamination.

Libraries were prepared through 5' RACE. Sequencing took place on an Illumina HiSeq 2000. A universal primer binding site was introduced by template switching, and a unique molecular identifier was present in the final cDNA, enabling accurate counting of TCR cDNA molecules. Specific primers in the conserved constant-segment region were used to synthesize first-strand cDNA for the TCR alpha and beta chains. To control for contamination, every cDNA library was double barcoded, receiving both a SMART-Mk sample barcode and Illumina barcodes. Two successive PCR steps introduced TruSeq adapter sequences along with Illumina sample barcodes. TCR alpha and beta cDNA libraries were sequenced on the Illumina HiSeq platform with custom primers. The original methods were these. Unique molecular identifiers were extracted from raw reads with MiGEC, and CDR3 positions were determined with MiXCR. For each individual, recombination models were inferred using an EM algorithm with the repgenHMM and IGoR tools. Shared clonotype analysis was performed with the tcR package in R, normalizing sharing by the product of cloneset sizes. To study raw recombination without the effects of thymic and clonal selection, out-of-frame nonproductive sequences were analyzed. The raw public data were reprocessed by TCRdb itself: fastp quality trimming at Q25, MiXCR clonotype calling, in-frame beta chains only. CDR3 protein sequences are deduplicated, and each keeps its most common genes and DNA. Here the V and J calls rest on TCRdb's processing, not on the authors' analysis. This sample comprises about 900,000 distinct CDR3 sequences, 9% to 15% of them detected only once. The biggest ten clones account for around 1.5% of the sample.

As concerns this clonotype: This clone's antigen is unknown. No base quality information exists; no much larger clone differs at one position.

Results and caveats for the whole study, not just this receptor: Invariant T cells such as MAIT and iNKT could partly confound zero-insertion analyses, though diverse VJ usage argued against this for most clonotypes. The excess sharing between twins in beta out-of-frame sequences was weaker because fewer shared sequences reduced the signal-to-noise ratio. Conclusions relied on cross-sectional statistical analysis, since the same donors could not be followed over many years. Compared with coincidental sharing between unrelated individuals, out-of-frame TCR alpha sequences shared between twins had an excess of sequences with low generation probability. Recombination models systematically underestimated out-of-frame TCR alpha sharing in monozygotic twins but agreed with sharing between unrelated individuals. Fewer insertions were carried by abundant cord blood beta clonotypes, a similar but weaker trend appeared in young adult naive repertoires, and no such trend appeared in memory repertoires.

Every donor was a healthy Caucasian. Three pairs of female monozygotic twins, all aged about 18 to 30 years, made up the twin cohort. Peripheral blood mononuclear cells were used as the source from which RNA for TCR libraries was isolated. These sequences were also reported in another study, on yellow fever vaccine responses in identical twins. As the second study states: The T cell response to vaccination in identical twins was reported by the authors to appear partly convergent and partly personalized. The study precisely tracked vaccine-responding T cell clones in identical twins.

This clonotype was sampled from a woman younger than 35 in good health. The sample taken for sequencing was PBMCs.

The DNA reads TGTGCCGCCGGGACAGCCATCTACGAGCAGTACTTC. Translation gives CAAGTAIYEQYF. In this chain, TRBV28 is recombined with TRBJ2-7; TRBD1 lines up with 7 middle nucleotides. For this chain, trimming is 11 bases at the V end and 3 bases at the J end, and the number of junction bases without a gene match is 7. The germline V gene specifies MDHEN as CDR1 and SYDVKM as CDR2. From the cysteine through the phenylalanine, the CDR3 covers 12 amino acids. Only the CDR3 DNA stays, 36 bases, in frame from base 1.